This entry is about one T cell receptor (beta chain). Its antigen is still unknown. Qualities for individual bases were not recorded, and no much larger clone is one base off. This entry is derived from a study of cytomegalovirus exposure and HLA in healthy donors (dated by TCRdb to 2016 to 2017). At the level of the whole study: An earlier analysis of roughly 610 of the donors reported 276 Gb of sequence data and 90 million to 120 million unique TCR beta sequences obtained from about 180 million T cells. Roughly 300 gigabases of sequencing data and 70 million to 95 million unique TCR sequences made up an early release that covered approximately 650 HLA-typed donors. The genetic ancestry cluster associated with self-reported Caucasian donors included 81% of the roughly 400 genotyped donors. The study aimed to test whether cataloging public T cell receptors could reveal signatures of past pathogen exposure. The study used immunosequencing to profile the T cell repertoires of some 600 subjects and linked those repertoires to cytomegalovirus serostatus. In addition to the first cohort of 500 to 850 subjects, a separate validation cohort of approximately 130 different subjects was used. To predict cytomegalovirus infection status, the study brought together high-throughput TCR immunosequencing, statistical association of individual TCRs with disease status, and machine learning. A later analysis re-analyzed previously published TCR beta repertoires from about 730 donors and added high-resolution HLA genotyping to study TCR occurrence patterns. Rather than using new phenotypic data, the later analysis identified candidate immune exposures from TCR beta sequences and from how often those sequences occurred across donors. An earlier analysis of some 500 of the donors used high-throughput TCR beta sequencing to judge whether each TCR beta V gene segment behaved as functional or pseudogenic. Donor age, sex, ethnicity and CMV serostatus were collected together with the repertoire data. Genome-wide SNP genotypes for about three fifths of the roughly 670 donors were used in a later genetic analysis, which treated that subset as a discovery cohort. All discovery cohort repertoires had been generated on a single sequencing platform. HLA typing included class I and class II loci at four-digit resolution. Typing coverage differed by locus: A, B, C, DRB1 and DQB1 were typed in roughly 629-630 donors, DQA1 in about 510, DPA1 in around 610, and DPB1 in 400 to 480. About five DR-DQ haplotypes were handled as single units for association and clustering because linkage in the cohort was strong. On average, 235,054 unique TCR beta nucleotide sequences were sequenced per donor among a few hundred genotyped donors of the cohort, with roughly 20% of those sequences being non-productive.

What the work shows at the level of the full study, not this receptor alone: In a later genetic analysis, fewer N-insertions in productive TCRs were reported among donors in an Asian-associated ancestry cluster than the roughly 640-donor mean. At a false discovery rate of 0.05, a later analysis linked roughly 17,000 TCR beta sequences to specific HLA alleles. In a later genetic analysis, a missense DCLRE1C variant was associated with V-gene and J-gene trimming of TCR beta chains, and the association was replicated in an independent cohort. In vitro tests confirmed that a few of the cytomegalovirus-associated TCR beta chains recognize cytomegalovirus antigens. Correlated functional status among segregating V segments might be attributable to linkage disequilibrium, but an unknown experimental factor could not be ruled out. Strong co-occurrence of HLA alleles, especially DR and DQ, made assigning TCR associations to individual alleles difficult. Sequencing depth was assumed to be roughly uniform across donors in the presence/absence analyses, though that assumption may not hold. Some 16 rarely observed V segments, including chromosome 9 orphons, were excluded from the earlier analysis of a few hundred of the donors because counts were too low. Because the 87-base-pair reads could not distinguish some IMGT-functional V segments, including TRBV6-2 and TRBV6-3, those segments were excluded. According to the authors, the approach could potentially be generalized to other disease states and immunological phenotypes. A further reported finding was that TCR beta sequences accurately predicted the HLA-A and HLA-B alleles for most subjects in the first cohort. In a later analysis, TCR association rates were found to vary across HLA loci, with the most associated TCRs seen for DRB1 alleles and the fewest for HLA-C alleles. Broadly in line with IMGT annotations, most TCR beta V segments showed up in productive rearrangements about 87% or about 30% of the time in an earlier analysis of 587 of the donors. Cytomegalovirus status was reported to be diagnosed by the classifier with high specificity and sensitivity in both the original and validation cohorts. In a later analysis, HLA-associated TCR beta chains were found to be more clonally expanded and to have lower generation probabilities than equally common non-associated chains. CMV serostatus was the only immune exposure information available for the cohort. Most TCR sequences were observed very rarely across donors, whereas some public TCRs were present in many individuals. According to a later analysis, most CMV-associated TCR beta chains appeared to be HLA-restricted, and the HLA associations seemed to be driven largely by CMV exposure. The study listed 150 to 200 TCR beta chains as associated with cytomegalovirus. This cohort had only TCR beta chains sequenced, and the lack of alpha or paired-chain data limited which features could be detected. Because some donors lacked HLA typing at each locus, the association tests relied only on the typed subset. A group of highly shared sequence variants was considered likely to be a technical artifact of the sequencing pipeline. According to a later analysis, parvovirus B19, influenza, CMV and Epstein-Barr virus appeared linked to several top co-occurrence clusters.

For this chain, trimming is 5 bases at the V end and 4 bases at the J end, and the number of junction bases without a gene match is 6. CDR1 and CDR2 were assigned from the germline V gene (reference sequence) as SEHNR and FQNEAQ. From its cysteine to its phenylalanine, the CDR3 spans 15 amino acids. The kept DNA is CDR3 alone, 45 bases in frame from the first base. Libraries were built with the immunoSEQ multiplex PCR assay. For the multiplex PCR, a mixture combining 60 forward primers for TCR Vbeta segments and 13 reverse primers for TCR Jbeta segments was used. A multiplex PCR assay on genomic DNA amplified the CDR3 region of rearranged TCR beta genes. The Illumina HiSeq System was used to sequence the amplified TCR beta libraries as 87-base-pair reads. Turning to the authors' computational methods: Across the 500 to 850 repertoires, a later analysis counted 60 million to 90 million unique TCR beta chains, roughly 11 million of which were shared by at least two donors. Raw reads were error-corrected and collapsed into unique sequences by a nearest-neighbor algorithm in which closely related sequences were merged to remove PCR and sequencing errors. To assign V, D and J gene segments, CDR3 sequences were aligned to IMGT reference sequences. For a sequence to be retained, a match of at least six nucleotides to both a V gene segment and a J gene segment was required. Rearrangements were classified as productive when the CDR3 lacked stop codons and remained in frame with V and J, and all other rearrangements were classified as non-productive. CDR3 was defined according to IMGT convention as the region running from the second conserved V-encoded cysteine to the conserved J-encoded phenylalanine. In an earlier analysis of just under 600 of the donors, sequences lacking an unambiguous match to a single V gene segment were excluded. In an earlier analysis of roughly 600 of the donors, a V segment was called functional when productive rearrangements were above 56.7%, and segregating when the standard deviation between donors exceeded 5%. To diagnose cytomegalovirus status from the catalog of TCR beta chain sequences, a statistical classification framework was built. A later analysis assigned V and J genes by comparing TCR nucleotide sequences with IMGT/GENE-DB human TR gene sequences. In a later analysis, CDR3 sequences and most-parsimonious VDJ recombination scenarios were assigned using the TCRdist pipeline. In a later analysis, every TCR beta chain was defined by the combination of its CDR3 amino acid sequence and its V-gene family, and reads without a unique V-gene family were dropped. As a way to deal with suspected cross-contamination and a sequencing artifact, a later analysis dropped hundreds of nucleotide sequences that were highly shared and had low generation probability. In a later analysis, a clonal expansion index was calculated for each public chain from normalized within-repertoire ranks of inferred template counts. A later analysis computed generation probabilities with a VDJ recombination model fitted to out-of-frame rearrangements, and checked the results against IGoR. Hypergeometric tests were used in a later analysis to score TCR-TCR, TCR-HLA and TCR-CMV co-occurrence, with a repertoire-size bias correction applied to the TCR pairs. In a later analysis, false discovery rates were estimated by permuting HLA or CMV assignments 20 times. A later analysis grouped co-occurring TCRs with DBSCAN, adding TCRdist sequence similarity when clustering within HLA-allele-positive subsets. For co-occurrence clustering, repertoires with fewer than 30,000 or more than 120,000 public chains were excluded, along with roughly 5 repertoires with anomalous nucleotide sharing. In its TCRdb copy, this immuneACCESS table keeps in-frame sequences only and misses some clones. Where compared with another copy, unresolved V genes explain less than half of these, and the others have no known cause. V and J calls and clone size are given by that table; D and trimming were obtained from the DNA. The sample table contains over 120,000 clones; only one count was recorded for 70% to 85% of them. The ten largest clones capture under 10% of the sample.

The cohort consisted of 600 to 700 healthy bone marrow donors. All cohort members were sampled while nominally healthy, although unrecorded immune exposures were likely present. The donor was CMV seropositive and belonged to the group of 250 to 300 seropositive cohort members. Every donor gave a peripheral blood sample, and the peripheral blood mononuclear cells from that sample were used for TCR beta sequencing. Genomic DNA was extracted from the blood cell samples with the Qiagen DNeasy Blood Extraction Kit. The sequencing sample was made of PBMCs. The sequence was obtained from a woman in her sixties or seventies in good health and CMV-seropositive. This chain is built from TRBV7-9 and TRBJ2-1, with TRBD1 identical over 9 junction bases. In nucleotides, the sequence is TGTGCCAGCAGCGTGACCGGGACAGGGTACAATGAGCAGTTCTTC. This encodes CASSVTGTGYNEQFF.